A single TCR beta chain is shown here with its context. V shed 6 bases, J shed 7 bases, and the junction held 14 bases outside the gene matches. Germline V gene data show CDR1 as MNHNS and CDR2 as SASEGT. CDR3 length: 16 residues. The sample comes from a study of blood T cell repertoires in COVID-19. Assay used: immunoSEQ multiplex PCR; TCRdb lists only in-frame clones, some missing. Of a few hundred thousand clones listed, approximately 86% are singletons. The origin of this receptor is a man between 35 and 55 years old who had recovered from COVID-19. Material: peripheral blood. The rearrangement uses TRBV6-1 and TRBJ2-5, with TRBD2 matching over 10 bases. The CDR3 sequence is CASRENSGGLIGTQYF. The CDR3 nucleotides read TGTGCCAGCAGGGAAAATAGCGGGGGGCTTATTGGGACCCAGTACTTC.